The 18 T cell receptor beta chains reported below all come from one sample, sequenced in a study of graft-versus-host responses after intestinal transplantation. For these TCRs, the target antigens are not known. TCRdb's copy holds only in-frame clones and misses some; the assay was immunoSEQ multiplex PCR. The sample consists of fewer than 90,000 clones, 94% of them appearing once. The sample was unstimulated CD4+ T cells sorted from spleen or lymph node cells, taken before transplant. The receptors stem from a human donor who was the organ donor for an intestinal transplant.

The rearrangement links TRBV11-2 to TRBJ2-5, with a possible D match to TRBD1 (6 bases). This CDR3 region has 14 residues. CDR1 is SGHAT, CDR2 FQNNGV, per germline. The germline V and J ends were trimmed by 5 bases and 4 bases, with 14 bases remaining between them. The CDR3: CASSITGIPETQYF. The CDR3 DNA sequence: TGTGCCAGCAGCATAACAGGGATCCCAGAGACCCAGTACTTC.

The rearrangement links TRBV5-1 to TRBJ1-2, with a weak D call TRBD1 (6 bases). V was trimmed by 3 bases and J by 2 bases, leaving 14 bases between them. There are 15 residues in the CDR3. CDR1 SGHRS and CDR2 YFSETQ come from the germline V gene. CDR3 region: CASSYGTQQNYGYTF. The CDR3 bases are TGCGCCAGCAGCTACGGGACACAACAAAACTATGGCTACACCTTC. The variable domain in full, completed from reference TRBV5-1 and TRBJ1-2, reads KAGVTQTPRYLIKTRGQQVTLSCSPISGHRSVSWYQQTPGQGLQFLFEYFSETQRNKGNFPGRFSGRQFSNSRSEMNVSTLELGDSALYLCASSYGTQQNYGYTFGSGTRLTVV.

The V call is TRBV11-2, the J call TRBJ1-5; no firm D call. This CDR3 spans 14 amino acids. Trimming shortened V by 11 bases and J by 7 bases, and 21 bases separated the two germline ends. Germline CDR1 SGHAT, CDR2 FQNNGV. CDR3 protein: CAVRVRGTRQPQHF. The CDR3 coding sequence is TGTGCCGTCCGAGTAAGAGGCACAAGGCAGCCCCAGCATTTT.

The chain uses TRBV19 and TRBJ1-1; perhaps TRBD1 as D (5 bases). V lost 1 base, J lost 1 base, and 19 bases lay in between. Per germline, CDR1 LNHDA and CDR2 SQIVND (reference sequence). The CDR3 runs 18 residues. CDR3 nucleotide sequence: TGTGCCAGTAGTATAGTACCGGGACGGAGGATGGCGAACACTGAAGCTTTCTTT. It translates to CASSIVPGRRMANTEAFF.

This clone was recorded once. The gene calls are TRBV5-1 and TRBJ2-2; 8 bases line up with TRBD1. V shed 0 bases and J 7 bases; nucleotides not matched to a gene: 5. Per the germline V gene, CDR1 is SGHRS and CDR2 is YFSETQ. The CDR3 has 15 amino acids. CDR3 DNA sequence: TGCGCCAGCAGCTTGGACGGACAGGGACGCGGGGAGCTGTTTTTT. It encodes CASSLDGQGRGELFF.

This chain links TRBV28 with TRBJ2-3, with D possibly TRBD2 on 6 matching bases. Germline CDR1 reads MDHEN; CDR2 reads SYDVKM. Trimming stripped 1 base from V and 5 bases from J, with 25 bases between. This CDR3 comprises 19 residues. The CDR3 sequence: CASSLLPARGSTTVDTQYF. CDR3 nucleotide sequence: TGTGCCAGCAGTTTATTACCCGCTCGGGGGTCAACAACGGTAGATACGCAGTATTTT.

The V gene is TRBV6-6, the J gene TRBJ1-3, with unresolved D. The CDR3 runs to 14 residues. The germline V gene has CDR1 MNHNY and CDR2 SVGAGI (reference sequence). Deletions cut 4 bases from V and 0 bases from J, with 7 bases between. The CDR3 DNA is TGTGCCAGCAGTTTCGGGAGCTCTGGAAACACCATATATTTT. It yields the protein CASSFGSSGNTIYF.

J is TRBJ2-4 and V is TRBV28; D is unresolved. V gave up 3 bases and J gave up 4 bases, with 7 bases separating them. This CDR3 comprises 13 residues. Germline V gives CDR1 MDHEN, CDR2 SYDVKM. This chain's CDR3 is CASSLLGKNIQYF. DNA for the CDR3: TGTGCCAGCAGTTTGCTGGGAAAAAACATTCAGTACTTC.

The rearrangement links TRBV19 to TRBJ2-1, with 7 positions matching TRBD1. From germline, CDR1 is LNHDA and CDR2 SQIVND (reference sequence). V shed 7 bases, J shed 12 bases, and the junction held 21 bases outside the gene matches. The length of the CDR3 is 16 residues. CDR3 in DNA: TGTGCCAGTACGGTATCGACAGGGAATAAACTTGGGCGGCAGTTCTTC. It codes for CASTVSTGNKLGRQFF. Full variable domain (missing parts from reference TRBV19 and TRBJ2-1): DGGITQSPKYLFRKEGQNVTLSCEQNLNHDAMYWYRQDPGQGLRLIYYSQIVNDFQKGDIAEGYSVSREKKESFPLTVTSAQKNPTAFYLCASTVSTGNKLGRQFFGPGTRLTVL.

The V gene is TRBV6-5, the J gene TRBJ1-4; 9 nucleotides agree with TRBD1. The CDR3 extends over 13 amino acids. The J segment lost 8 bases and the V segment lost 4 bases, leaving 2 bases of the junction unmatched. Germline V gene data show CDR1 as MNHEY and CDR2 as SVGAGI. The CDR3 region is CASSWTGAEKLFF. For the CDR3, the DNA is TGTGCCAGCAGTTGGACAGGGGCCGAAAAACTGTTTTTT.

The chain is built from TRBV7-2 and TRBJ1-2; D gene ambiguous. CDR1 is SGHTA, CDR2 FQGNSA, per germline. The CDR3 covers 12 residues. V lost 2 bases, J lost 5 bases, and 6 bases lay in between. CDR3: CASSLMLYGYTF. CDR3 sequence (DNA): TGTGCCAGCAGCTTAATGCTGTATGGCTACACCTTC. Filled out from reference TRBV7-2 and TRBJ1-2, the complete variable domain reads GAGVSQSPSNKVTEKGKDVELRCDPISGHTALYWYRQSLGQGLEFLIYFQGNSAPDKSGLPSDRFSAERTGGSVSTLTIQRTQQEDSAVYLCASSLMLYGYTFGSGTRLTVV.

The chain is built from TRBV5-8 and TRBJ2-2; D is possibly TRBD1 or TRBD2 (6 bases each). Trimming cost V 5 bases and J 2 bases, with 25 bases left between them. Germline values: CDR1 SGHTS, CDR2 YDEGEE. The length of the CDR3 is 19 residues. CDR3 in DNA: TGTGCCAGCAGAGGGGGGCCTGGGCGAGTAGGCGGTAACACCGGGGAGCTGTTTTTT. Amino acid sequence: CASRGGPGRVGGNTGELFF. Drawing the rest from reference TRBV5-8 and TRBJ2-2, the complete variable domain is EAGVTQSPTHLIKTRGQQATLRCSPISGHTSVYWYQQALGLGLQFLLWYDEGEERNRGNFPPRFSGRQFPNYSSELNVNALELEDSALYLCASRGGPGRVGGNTGELFFGEGSRLTVL.

The rearrangement joins TRBV19 to TRBJ1-1, with TRBD1 identical over 10 bases. V lost 4 bases to trimming and J lost 5 bases; unmatched junction nucleotides: 13. Germline CDR1 reads LNHDA; CDR2 reads SQIVND (reference sequence). The CDR3 sequence is 17 residues long. The CDR3, as DNA: TGTGCCAGTAGTAAAACCGCACGACAGGGGGCTCCGACTGAAGCTTTCTTT. Its translation is CASSKTARQGAPTEAFF.

A single count supports this clone. CDR3 sequence (DNA): TGTGCCAGCAGTTTATGGGCTAGCGGGGATCCGAAAGTGTGGACCCAGTACTTC. Translation gives CASSLWASGDPKVWTQYF. The V and J genes are TRBV27 and TRBJ2-5, with TRBD2 identical over 9 bases. The V segment lost 1 base and the J segment 7 bases; nucleotides outside the gene matches: 16. The CDR3 is made up of 18 amino acids. Germline CDR1 is MNHEY and CDR2 is SMNVEV (reference sequence).

The table lists this clone with a count of one. V is TRBV5-4 and J is TRBJ2-1; TRBD2 might be the D (5 bases). This CDR3 has 15 amino acids. V shed 1 base and J shed 4 bases, with 12 bases lying between them. Germline V gene data show CDR1 as SGHNT and CDR2 as YYREEE (reference sequence). The CDR3 nucleotides are TGTGCCAGCAGCTTGAAAAGTCGGGGATACAATGAGCAGTTCTTC. It codes for CASSLKSRGYNEQFF.

The chain has TRBV7-3 and TRBJ1-3; 10 nucleotides align to TRBD1. The V gene's germline CDR1 is SGHTA and CDR2 FQGTGA. The CDR3 runs 16 residues. Unmatched junction bases numbered 8, after V lost 2 bases and J lost 7 bases. The CDR3 bases are TGTGCCAGCAGCTTAGGTGGCCCGGGACAGGGGAACACCATATATTTT. This translates into CASSLGGPGQGNTIYF.

The J gene is TRBJ1-2, the V gene TRBV28, with D tentatively TRBD1 (5 bases). The length of the CDR3 is 14 residues. V lost 2 bases and J 0 bases, leaving 7 bases between the germline ends. Germline V gene lookup returns CDR1 MDHEN and CDR2 SYDVKM. This CDR3 is CASSLPGANYGYTF. CDR3 bases: TGTGCCAGCAGTTTACCGGGGGCTAACTATGGCTACACCTTC.

This clone was detected only once. The gene calls are TRBV12-5 and TRBJ1-1; 7 nucleotides match TRBD1. CDR3 length equals 19 residues. V was pared by 4 bases and J by 4 bases, with 21 bases of the junction left unmatched. Germline assignment: CDR1 LGHNT and CDR2 FRNRAP. In DNA, the CDR3 is TGTGCTAGTGGTTCGAGGGCGGGTCAACAGGGGTTTTTAGGCACTGAAGCTTTCTTT. Translation gives CASGSRAGQQGFLGTEAFF.